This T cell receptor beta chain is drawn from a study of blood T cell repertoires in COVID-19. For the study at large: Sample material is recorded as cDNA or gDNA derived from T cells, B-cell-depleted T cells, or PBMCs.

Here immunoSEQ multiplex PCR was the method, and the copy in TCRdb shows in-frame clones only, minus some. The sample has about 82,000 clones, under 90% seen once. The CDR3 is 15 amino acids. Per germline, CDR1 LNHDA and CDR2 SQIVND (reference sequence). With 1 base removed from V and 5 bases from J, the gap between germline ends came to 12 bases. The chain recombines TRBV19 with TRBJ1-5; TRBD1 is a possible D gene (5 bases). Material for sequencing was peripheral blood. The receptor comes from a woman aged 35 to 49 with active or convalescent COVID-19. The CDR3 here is CASSIGGDNHQPQHF. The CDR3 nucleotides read TGTGCCAGTAGTATAGGGGGGGATAATCATCAGCCCCAGCATTTT.